The clone carrying this T cell receptor beta chain was observed a few times. What it recognizes is unknown. This entry belongs to a study of T-cell memory formation after mild COVID-19. TCRdb reprocessed the 5' RACE reads with MiXCR, giving one entry per CDR3 protein. Of hundreds of thousands of distinct CDR3 sequences listed, 13% to 15% are singletons. General observations from the study: Memory from before infection featured some responding clones, which suggests cross-reactive memory joined.

The germline V and J ends were trimmed by 8 bases and 6 bases, with 14 bases remaining between them. This CDR3 region has 13 residues. CDR1 is LNHNV and CDR2 is YYDKDF in the germline V gene (reference sequence). The V and J genes are TRBV15 and TRBJ2-1, with D possibly being TRBD1 (7 bases). The clonotype originates from a man younger than 35 who had mild COVID-19 (a few samples of this study predate the infection). Cell type and time point are not known. Specimen: PBMCs or a T cell subset sorted from them (not recorded which). The DNA for the CDR3 is TGTGCCACCGGAGGGGGCGCTAGCAATGAGCAGTTCTTC. Its protein product is CATGGGASNEQFF.